The clone carrying this T cell receptor beta chain was seen a handful of times. These data are taken from a study of control samples from healthy donors and cancer patients. Profiling relied on immunoSEQ multiplex PCR, and the TCRdb table lists in-frame clones only, not all of them. Seen here are over 150,000 clones, about 90% observed once, and the top ten hold roughly 1.5%. The germline gives CDR1 SGHTA, CDR2 FQGTGA. The CDR3 totals 14 residues. Trimming shortened V by 2 bases and J by 1 base, and 8 bases separated the two germline ends. The TCR was taken from a woman in her forties or fifties in good health. This rearrangement joins TRBV7-3 to TRBJ1-1, with D unclear. The specimen sequenced was blood. For the CDR3, the DNA is TGTGCCAGCAGCTTACGGCCAGCGAACACTGAAGCTTTCTTT. This gives the protein CASSLRPANTEAFF. The full variable domain, completed using reference TRBV7-3 and TRBJ1-1, is GAGVSQTPSNKVTEKGKYVELRCDPISGHTALYWYRQSLGQGPEFLIYFQGTGAADDSGLPNDRFFAVRPEGSVSTLKIQRTERGDSAVYLCASSLRPANTEAFFGQGTRLTVV.